This T cell receptor beta chain was retrieved from a study of response to subunit inactivated influenza vaccine. CDR3 length: 14 residues. V was pared by 5 bases and J by 4 bases, with 7 bases of the junction left unmatched. Per the germline V gene, CDR1 is LNHDA and CDR2 is SQIVND (reference sequence). This clonotype came up a few times. Its antigen is currently unknown. TCRdb itself ran the RT-PCR reads through MiXCR, one entry per CDR3 protein. The data show fewer than 600,000 distinct CDR3 sequences, 6% to 9% seen once. Study findings and constraints: The authors put forward the suggestion that each seasonal influenza vaccination may bring in only a limited number of new T cells.

This chain connects TRBV19 to TRBJ1-2; 7 bases match TRBD1. The TCR sequence derives from a man between 50 and 70 years old who received an inactivated influenza vaccine. This specimen consisted of PBMCs from blood, obtained roughly 24 months after vaccination. The CDR3 here is CASSLQWDSYGYTF. The CDR3 DNA sequence: TGTGCCAGTAGTCTCCAATGGGACAGCTATGGCTACACCTTC.